Included here is one T cell receptor beta chain sequence, with context. The CDR3 has 13 residues. In germline, CDR1 is ENHRY, CDR2 SYGVKD. Between the trimmed V and J ends, which lost 3 bases and 6 bases, there was a span of 12 bases. Clones were read by immunoSEQ multiplex PCR, and TCRdb kept only the in-frame ones, dropping some. In the table there are around 360,000 clones, more than 75% of which are singletons. This specimen belongs to a study of blood T cell repertoires in COVID-19. Study overall: T cells, B-cell-depleted T cells, or PBMCs supplied cDNA or gDNA.

The receptor's source is a man aged 35 to 55 in a cohort exposed to, infected with or recovered from COVID-19 (not recorded which). The rearrangement uses TRBV10-3 and TRBJ2-7; D not certain. Sequences were obtained from PBMCs or T cells enriched from blood (not recorded which). The CDR3 reads CAISDLDFGEQYF. CDR3 sequence (DNA): TGTGCCATCAGTGACCTAGACTTCGGCGAGCAGTACTTC.